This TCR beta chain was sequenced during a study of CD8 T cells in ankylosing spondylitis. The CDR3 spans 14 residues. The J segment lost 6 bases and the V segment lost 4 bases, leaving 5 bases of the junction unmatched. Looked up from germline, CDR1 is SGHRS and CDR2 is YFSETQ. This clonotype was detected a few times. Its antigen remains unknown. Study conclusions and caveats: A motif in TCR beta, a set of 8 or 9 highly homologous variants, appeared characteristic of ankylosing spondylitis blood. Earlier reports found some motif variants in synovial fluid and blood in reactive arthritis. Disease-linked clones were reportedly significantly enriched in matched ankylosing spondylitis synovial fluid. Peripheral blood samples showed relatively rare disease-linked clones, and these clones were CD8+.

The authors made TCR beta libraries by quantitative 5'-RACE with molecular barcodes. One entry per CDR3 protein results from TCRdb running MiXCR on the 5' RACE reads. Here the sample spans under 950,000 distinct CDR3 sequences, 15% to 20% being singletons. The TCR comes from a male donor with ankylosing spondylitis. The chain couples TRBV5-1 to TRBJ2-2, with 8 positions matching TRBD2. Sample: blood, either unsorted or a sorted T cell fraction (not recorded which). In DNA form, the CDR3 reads TGCGCCAGCAGCACGGGACTAGAGCCCGGGGAGCTGTTTTTT. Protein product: CASSTGLEPGELFF.